This passage covers 10 T cell receptor beta chains from one sample sequenced in a study of blood T cell repertoires in COVID-19. Clones were sequenced by immunoSEQ multiplex PCR, and TCRdb holds only the in-frame ones, with some missing. The data hold 95,000 to 150,000 clones, with around 80% observed a single time. Sequencing input: peripheral blood. The receptors here all came from a man aged 55 to 70 with active or convalescent COVID-19.

The rearrangement uses TRBV7-3 and TRBJ2-3; 8 positions match TRBD1. Trimming removed 5 bases from V and 2 bases from J; junction bases left unmatched: 6. From germline, CDR1 is SGHTA and CDR2 FQGTGA. CDR3 size: 15 residues. DNA for the CDR3: TGTGCCAGCAGCCCAAACAGGGGGATCACAGATACGCAGTATTTT. Amino acid sequence: CASSPNRGITDTQYF. Using reference TRBV7-3 and TRBJ2-3 for the parts outside the CDR3, the full variable domain is GAGVSQTPSNKVTEKGKYVELRCDPISGHTALYWYRQSLGQGPEFLIYFQGTGAADDSGLPNDRFFAVRPEGSVSTLKIQRTERGDSAVYLCASSPNRGITDTQYFGPGTRLTVL.

This clone was seen only a few times. The V gene is TRBV6-6, the J gene TRBJ2-7; 16 bases are a match to TRBD2. The CDR3 extends over 18 amino acids. Germline loops: CDR1 MNHNY, CDR2 SVGAGI (reference sequence). The trim removed 5 bases at V and 3 bases at J, leaving 10 bases unmatched. The CDR3 sequence: CASSPGTSGRASHYEQYF. In nucleotides, the CDR3 is TGTGCCAGCAGTCCCGGGACTAGCGGGAGGGCCTCACACTACGAGCAGTACTTC.

This clone was seen a handful of times. The rearrangement links TRBV11-2 to TRBJ2-7; the match to TRBD2 covers 8 bases. Germline CDR1 and CDR2: SGHAT and FQNNGV. Trimming removed 4 bases from V and 1 base from J; junction bases left unmatched: 6. CDR3 length: 15 amino acids. CDR3 nucleotides: TGTGCCAGCAGCTCGGCCAGCGGGAGTTCCTACGAGCAGTACTTC. This codes for CASSSASGSSYEQYF.

The rearrangement links TRBV7-2 to TRBJ1-4; 12 nucleotides align to TRBD1. Trimming removed 5 bases from V and 4 bases from J; junction bases left unmatched: 14. Germline CDR1 and CDR2: SGHTA and FQGNSA. CDR3 length: 19 residues. Written as DNA, the CDR3 is TGTGCCAGCAGCACAGGCCGTCCCGGGACAGGGGGCCGTAATGAAAAACTGTTTTTT. Amino acid sequence: CASSTGRPGTGGRNEKLFF.

V and J are TRBV6-5 and TRBJ2-7, with a tentative D call TRBD1 (6 bases). Per germline, CDR1 MNHEY and CDR2 SVGAGI. Trimming removed 6 bases from V and 0 bases from J, with 15 bases in between. The CDR3 extends over 15 amino acids. CDR3 in amino acids: CASSSDRFSSYEQYF. DNA of the CDR3: TGTGCCAGCAGCTCCGACAGGTTTAGCTCCTACGAGCAGTACTTC.

The chain couples TRBV10-3 to TRBJ2-7; 10 nucleotides line up with TRBD1. This CDR3 spans 15 amino acids. The V and J ends lost 6 bases and 1 base, in that order; junction bases with no gene match: 6. The germline V gene has CDR1 ENHRY and CDR2 SYGVKD. As DNA, the CDR3 is TGTGCCATCAGACCTCGGGACAGGGGTTCCTACGAGCAGTACTTC. The encoded protein is CAIRPRDRGSYEQYF.

The chain uses TRBV18 and TRBJ1-6, with 7 bases identical to TRBD1. This CDR3 is built from 16 residues. In germline, CDR1 is KGHSH, CDR2 LQKENI. Trimming at V came to 5 bases and at J to 7 bases, leaving 11 bases not matched to a gene. CDR3 protein: CASSSTGNSRNSPLHF. The CDR3 DNA is TGTGCCAGCTCATCGACAGGGAATTCGAGGAATTCACCCCTCCACTTT.

The chain employs TRBV7-2 and TRBJ2-7; TRBD1 is a possible D gene (9 bases). From germline, CDR1 is SGHTA and CDR2 FQGNSA. V was clipped by 5 bases and J by 4 bases, with 30 bases between them. The CDR3 is 19 residues long. The CDR3 region is CASSNRDRVGAGDFYEQYF. The CDR3 DNA reads TGTGCCAGCAGCAACCGGGACAGGGTTGGAGCGGGAGACTTTTACGAGCAGTACTTC.

This chain joins TRBV7-3 and TRBJ2-5; 7 positions match TRBD1. V shed 0 bases, J shed 2 bases, and the junction held 6 bases outside the gene matches. The CDR3 consists of 16 residues. Germline V gene lookup returns CDR1 SGHTA and CDR2 FQGTGA. As DNA, the CDR3 is TGTGCCAGCAGCTTAACCGCCGGCAGGGGGCAAGAGACCCAGTACTTC. Translating it yields CASSLTAGRGQETQYF.

The rearrangement links TRBV5-4 to TRBJ1-1, with TRBD1 as a possible D gene (5 bases). There are 14 residues in the CDR3. The germline V gene encodes CDR1 SGHNT and CDR2 YYREEE (reference sequence). V lost 10 bases and J lost 1, with 17 bases in between. The CDR3 DNA sequence: TGTGCCTTAGGGGCAGGCCTGGGGAACACTGAAGCTTTCTTT. Translation gives CALGAGLGNTEAFF.